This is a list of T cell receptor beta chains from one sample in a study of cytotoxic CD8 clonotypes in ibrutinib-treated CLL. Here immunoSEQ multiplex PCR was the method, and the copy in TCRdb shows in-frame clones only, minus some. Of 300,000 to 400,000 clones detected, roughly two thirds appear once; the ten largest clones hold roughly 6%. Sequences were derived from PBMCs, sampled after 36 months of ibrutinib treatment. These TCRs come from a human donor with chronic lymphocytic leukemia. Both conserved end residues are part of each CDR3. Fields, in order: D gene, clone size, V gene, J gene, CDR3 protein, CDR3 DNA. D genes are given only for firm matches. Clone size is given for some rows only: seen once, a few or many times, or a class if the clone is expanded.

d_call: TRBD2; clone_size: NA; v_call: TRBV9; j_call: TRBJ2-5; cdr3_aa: CASSGLAGEKTQYF; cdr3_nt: TGTGCCAGCAGCGGGCTAGCGGGAGAAAAGACCCAGTACTTC
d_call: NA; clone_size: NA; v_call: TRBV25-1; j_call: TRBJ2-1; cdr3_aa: CASSRPPSGEQFF; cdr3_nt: TGTGCCAGCAGTCGTCCCCCATCGGGTGAGCAGTTCTTC
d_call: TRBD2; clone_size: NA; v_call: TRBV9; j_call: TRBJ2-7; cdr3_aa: CASSSSGGSYEQYF; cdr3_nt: TGTGCCAGCAGCTCCAGCGGGGGCTCCTACGAGCAGTACTTC
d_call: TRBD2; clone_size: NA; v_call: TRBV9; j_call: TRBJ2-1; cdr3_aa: CASSASGRAGNEQFF; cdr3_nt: TGTGCCAGCAGCGCTAGCGGGAGGGCGGGCAATGAGCAGTTCTTC
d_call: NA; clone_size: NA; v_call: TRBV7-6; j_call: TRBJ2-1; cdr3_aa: CASSFFAAGDGYNEQFF; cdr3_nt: TGTGCCAGCAGCTTCTTTGCTGCCGGGGACGGATACAATGAGCAGTTCTTC
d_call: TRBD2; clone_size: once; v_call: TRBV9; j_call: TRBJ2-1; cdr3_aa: CASSLAGDPPYNEQFF; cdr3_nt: TGTGCCAGCAGCCTAGCGGGTGACCCCCCCTACAATGAGCAGTTCTTC
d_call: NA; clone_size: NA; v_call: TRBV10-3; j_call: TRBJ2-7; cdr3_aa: CATEGEDSSYEQYF; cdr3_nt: TGTGCCACCGAGGGTGAAGATAGCTCCTACGAGCAGTACTTC
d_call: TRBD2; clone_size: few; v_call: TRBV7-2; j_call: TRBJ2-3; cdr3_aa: CASSLVAGGGTDTQYF; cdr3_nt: TGTGCCAGCAGCTTAGTGGCGGGAGGGGGCACAGATACGCAGTATTTT
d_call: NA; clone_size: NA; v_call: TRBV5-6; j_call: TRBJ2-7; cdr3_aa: CASSLDGTGGVAAYEQYF; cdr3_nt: TGTGCCAGCAGCTTGGATGGGACCGGGGGTGTCGCGGCCTACGAGCAGTACTTC
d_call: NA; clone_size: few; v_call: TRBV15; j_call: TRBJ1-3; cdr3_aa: CATSRDPLRETYF; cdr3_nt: TGTGCCACCAGCAGAGATCCCCTTAGGGAGACGTATTTT
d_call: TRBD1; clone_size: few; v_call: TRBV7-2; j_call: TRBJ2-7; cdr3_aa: CASLAEGQSYEQYF; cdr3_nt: TGTGCCAGTCTGGCCGAGGGACAGTCCTACGAGCAGTACTTC
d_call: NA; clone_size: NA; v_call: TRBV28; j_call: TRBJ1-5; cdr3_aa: CASSSETDNQPQHF; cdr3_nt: TGTGCCAGCAGTTCAGAGACAGACAATCAGCCCCAGCATTTT
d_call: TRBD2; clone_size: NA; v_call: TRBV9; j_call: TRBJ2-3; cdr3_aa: CASSPRTSGTDTQYF; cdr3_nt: TGTGCCAGCAGCCCCCGGACTAGCGGGACAGATACGCAGTATTTT
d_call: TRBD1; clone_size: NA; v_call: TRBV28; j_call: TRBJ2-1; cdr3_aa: CASTPDRYNEQFF; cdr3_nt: TGTGCCAGCACCCCGGACAGGTACAATGAGCAGTTCTTC
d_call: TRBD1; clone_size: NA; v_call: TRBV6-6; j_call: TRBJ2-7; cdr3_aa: CASSLDREVHEQYF; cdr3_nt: TGTGCCAGCAGCCTGGACAGGGAGGTCCACGAGCAGTACTTC
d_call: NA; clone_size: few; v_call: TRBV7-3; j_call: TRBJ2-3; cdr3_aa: CASSPLATDTQYF; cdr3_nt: TGTGCCAGCAGCCCGCTAGCGACAGATACGCAGTATTTT
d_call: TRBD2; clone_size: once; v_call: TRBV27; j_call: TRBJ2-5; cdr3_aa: CASSFAIQKRGLAGMYQETQYF; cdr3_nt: TGTGCCAGCAGTTTCGCAATCCAAAAACGCGGACTAGCGGGGATGTATCAAGAGACCCAGTACTTC
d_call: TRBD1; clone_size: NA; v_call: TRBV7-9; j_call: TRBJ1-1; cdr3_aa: CASSYNRGVTEAFF; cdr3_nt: TGTGCCAGCAGCTACAACAGGGGAGTCACTGAAGCTTTCTTT
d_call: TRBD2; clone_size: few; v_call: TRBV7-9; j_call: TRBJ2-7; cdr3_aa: CASSLESGIAGNEQYF; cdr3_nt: TGTGCCAGCAGCTTAGAGTCCGGAATAGCGGGAAACGAGCAGTACTTC
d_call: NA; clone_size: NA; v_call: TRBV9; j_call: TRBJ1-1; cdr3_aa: CASSPSTGAEGPEAFF; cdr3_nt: TGTGCCAGCAGCCCATCGACAGGCGCCGAGGGGCCCGAAGCTTTCTTT
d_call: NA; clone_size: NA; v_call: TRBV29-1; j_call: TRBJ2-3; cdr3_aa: CSVASQGYTQYF; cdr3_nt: TGCAGCGTTGCAAGTCAGGGTTATACGCAGTATTTT
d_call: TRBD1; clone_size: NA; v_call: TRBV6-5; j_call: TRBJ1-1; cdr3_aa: CASTPTGANTEAFF; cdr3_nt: TGTGCCAGCACTCCAACAGGGGCTAACACTGAAGCTTTCTTT
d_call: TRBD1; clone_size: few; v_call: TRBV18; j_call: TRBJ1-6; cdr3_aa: CASSKQGAGSPLHF; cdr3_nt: TGTGCCAGCTCAAAGCAGGGGGCTGGGTCACCCCTCCACTTT
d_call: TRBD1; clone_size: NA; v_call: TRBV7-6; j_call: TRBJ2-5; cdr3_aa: CASSQDRGRGETQYF; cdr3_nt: TGTGCCAGCAGCCAGGACAGGGGGCGCGGTGAGACCCAGTACTTC
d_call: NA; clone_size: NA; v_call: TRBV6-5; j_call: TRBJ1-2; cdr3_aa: CASSKTTNYGYTF; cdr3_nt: TGTGCCAGCAGCAAAACCACCAACTATGGCTACACCTTC
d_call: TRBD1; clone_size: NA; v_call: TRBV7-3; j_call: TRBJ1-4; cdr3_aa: CASSLGGTGLNEKLFF; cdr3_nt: TGTGCCAGCAGCTTAGGGGGGACAGGCCTAAATGAAAAACTGTTTTTT
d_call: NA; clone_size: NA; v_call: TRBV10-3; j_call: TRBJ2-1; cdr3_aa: CAIKGGSYNEQFF; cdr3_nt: TGTGCCATCAAGGGAGGCTCCTACAATGAGCAGTTCTTC